Sequencing of this T cell receptor beta chain was carried out in a study of cytomegalovirus exposure and HLA in healthy donors. Study results and caveats: In a later analysis, DRB1 alleles had the most associated TCRs; HLA-C alleles the fewest. In an earlier analysis, most TCR beta V segments were productive about 87% or about 30% of the time.

In germline, CDR1 is SGHRS, CDR2 YFSETQ. With 4 bases clipped from V and 1 base from J, the junction kept 14 bases outside the gene matches. The CDR3 is 19 amino acids. 13 Jbeta primers and 60 Vbeta primers were used for the PCR. Clones were read by immunoSEQ multiplex PCR, and TCRdb kept only the in-frame ones, dropping some. The sample records 200,000 to 250,000 clones, approximately 81% being singletons. This clone was recorded a few times. What it binds is unknown. The sequencing sample was made of PBMCs. V is TRBV5-1 and J is TRBJ1-4; 9 nucleotides agree with TRBD1. This receptor was obtained from a human donor in good health. The DNA for the CDR3 is TGCGCCAGCAGCATAGGGACAGGGCTCTCCGTTTTAACTAATGAAAAACTGTTTTTT. Amino acids: CASSIGTGLSVLTNEKLFF.